Described below is a single TCR beta chain sequence and its context. The source of the sample is a study of blood T cell repertoires in COVID-19. Study-level information: COVID-19 samples, acute and convalescent, were from the United States, Italy and Spain. Sample material is recorded as cDNA or gDNA derived from T cells, B-cell-depleted T cells, or PBMCs.

V shed 6 bases, J shed 1 base, and the junction held 4 bases outside the gene matches. The CDR3 length is 14 residues. The V gene's germline CDR1 is SQVTM and CDR2 ANQGSEA. In the original processing: Amplification of reference gene primers provided the estimated nucleated cell counts. Clones were read by immunoSEQ multiplex PCR, and TCRdb kept only the in-frame ones, dropping some. From that table come the V and J calls and clone size; the DNA was used to work out D and trimming. The table has 390,000 or so clones, about 90% seen once. The sequencing input was peripheral blood. The rearrangement joins TRBV29-1 to TRBJ1-4, with 8 nucleotides matching TRBD1. The receptor was derived from a man between 18 and 29 years old with active or convalescent COVID-19. The CDR3 loop reads CSVVGQGTNEKLFF. The CDR3 DNA reads TGCAGCGTGGTTGGACAGGGAACTAATGAAAAACTGTTTTTT.